The entry that follows covers one T cell receptor (beta chain) sequence. Its antigen is unknown. The source of the sample is a study of CD8+CD57+ T cells in acquired aplastic anemia. Background on the study: Sorted cells (CD4+ and CD8+) yielded DNA amounts that averaged about 3.4 ug.

TCR beta VDJ and CDR3 profiling used genomic DNA as template. In TCRdb, the reads were re-called with MiXCR into one record per CDR3 protein. The sample includes hundreds of thousands of distinct CDR3 sequences, around 45% seen only once; the top ten take 6.5% to 10%. The study's findings and limits: Patients and controls had CD8+ Simpson's diversity values that were not significantly distinct. Patients and controls were found to share twenty-nine CD8+ CDR3 sequences.

The authors sequenced patients whose flow cytometry had shown CD8+CD57+ cell expansion. This CDR3 has 14 amino acids. Germline V CDR1 and CDR2: SSHAT, FNYEAQ (reference sequence). The TCR sequence derives from a human donor with aplastic anemia. The genes are TRBV7-7 and TRBJ2-5; no definite D call. The sequenced sample consisted of sorted CD4+, CD8+, or CD8+CD57+ T cells (not recorded which) from PBMCs. CDR3 sequence reads: CAGTTTLGRETQYF. DNA for the CDR3: TGTGCTGGCACTACCACCCTAGGACGGGAGACCCAGTACTTC.